This is a list of T cell receptor beta chains from one sample in a study of shared clonotypes between healthy human individuals. Sequencing used immunoSEQ multiplex PCR; TCRdb keeps in-frame clones, though not all of them. Of approximately 320,000 clones in the sample, about nine tenths were seen once. The sequenced sample consisted of memory CD8+ T cells sorted from blood. The receptors were gathered from a man aged 18 to 29 in good health. CDR3s include the opening cysteine and the closing phenylalanine or tryptophan. D genes are given only for firm matches. Clone sizes are given selectively: once, few, many, or a class where the clone is expanded.

d_gene,abundance,j_gene,v_gene,CDR3nt,CDR3aa
NA,NA,TRBJ2-1,TRBV11-2,TGTGCCAGCAGCGGAGGGGACACAAAGCAGTTCTTC,CASSGGDTKQFF
NA,NA,TRBJ2-5,TRBV27,TGTGCCAGCAGTTTATATCCTCGGGGGGCCCTGGAGACCCAGTACTTC,CASSLYPRGALETQYF
NA,NA,TRBJ2-4,TRBV9,TGTGCCAGCAGCTCGGGGTCGGAAAACATTCAGTACTTC,CASSSGSENIQYF
NA,once,TRBJ1-1,TRBV5-6,TGTGCCAGCAGCTTCCCAACCTGGCGGAACACTGAAGCTTTCTTT,CASSFPTWRNTEAFF
NA,NA,TRBJ2-5,TRBV2,TGTGCCAGCAGTGATACCCTGACGGACTTACAAGAGACCCAGTACTTC,CASSDTLTDLQETQYF
TRBD2,few,TRBJ2-5,TRBV7-9,TGTGCCAGCAGCTCCCTGAGCGGGGGGTACCAAGAGACCCAGTACTTC,CASSSLSGGYQETQYF
TRBD1,NA,TRBJ2-5,TRBV5-1,TGCGCCAGCAGCTGGGGACAGGGTCGGGAGACCCAGTACTTC,CASSWGQGRETQYF
NA,NA,TRBJ1-4,TRBV4-2,TGTGCCAGCAGCCACGGTTTCGCGGAATCAACTAATGAAAAACTGTTTTTT,CASSHGFAESTNEKLFF
NA,NA,TRBJ2-7,TRBV10-3,TGTGCCATCAGTGAGGACCGGCCAGGGTCCTACGAGCAGTACTTC,CAISEDRPGSYEQYF
TRBD2,once,TRBJ2-7,TRBV27,TGTGCCAGCAGTTTCGGGGGGTCCTACGAGCAGTACTTC,CASSFGGSYEQYF
TRBD2,NA,TRBJ2-3,TRBV11-2,TGTGCCAGCAGCTTAGATCGGGTAGCGGGCCCAGATACGCAGTATTTT,CASSLDRVAGPDTQYF
NA,NA,TRBJ1-5,TRBV5-6,TGTGCCAGCAGCTTGGGAGATCAGCCCCAGCATTTT,CASSLGDQPQHF
TRBD2,NA,TRBJ2-3,TRBV25-1,TGTGCCAGCAGTGACAGGACTAGCGGGGGATGGCGCACAGATACGCAGTATTTT,CASSDRTSGGWRTDTQYF
NA,NA,TRBJ2-5,TRBV9,TGTGCCAGCAGCGTAGGAGGGGGTGTAGAGACCCAGTACTTC,CASSVGGGVETQYF
NA,NA,TRBJ2-5,TRBV30,TGTGCCTGGAGGACCCCCAACAGCGGGGAGACCCAGTACTTC,CAWRTPNSGETQYF
NA,NA,TRBJ2-4,TRBV6-1,TGTGCCAGCACCCTCAGGGACGGTAACATTCAGTACTTC,CASTLRDGNIQYF
TRBD1,NA,TRBJ2-7,TRBV6-5,TGTGCCAGCAGAGACAGGGGGCTCTACGAGCAGTACTTC,CASRDRGLYEQYF
NA,NA,TRBJ2-2,TRBV7-9,TGTGCCAGCAGCCAGAAGAACACCGGGGAGCTGTTTTTT,CASSQKNTGELFF
TRBD1,NA,TRBJ1-2,TRBV7-9,TGTGCCAGCAGGGACTCGGCCGGGACAGGGGAGTATGGCTACACCTTC,CASRDSAGTGEYGYTF
NA,NA,TRBJ2-7,TRBV27,TGTGCCAGCAGTTTATCTTCGGTCTACGAGCAGTACTTC,CASSLSSVYEQYF
NA,NA,TRBJ2-1,TRBV9,TGTGCCAGCAGCGTAGGTCCCGGGAGTAGGGAGCAGTTCTTC,CASSVGPGSREQFF